This T cell receptor (beta chain) is from a study of CD8+ T cells in alopecia areata. Study at large: Treated patients were given oral tofacitinib, which was dosed at 5 to 10 mg twice daily. Study-level points and caveats: Sequenced scalp T cells also include alphabeta T cells resident in normal skin.

Extraction and reverse transcription of RNA yielded cDNA as the sequencing template. Measured with immunoSEQ multiplex PCR; TCRdb has only the in-frame clones, and not every one. This sample carries about 180,000 clones, about three fifths of them seen once, and the ten largest clones take 16%. The treatment: oral pan-JAK inhibitor, 5-10 mg twice daily. As concerns this clone: Its antigen remains unknown. The same CDR3 also results from other DNA sequences found in this sample.

Material: CD4+ T cells sorted from blood, obtained at approximately week 56, from a patient treated with tofacitinib. The clonotype comes from a human donor with alopecia areata.

The CDR3 DNA sequence: TGTGCCAGCAGTTACAGTTCGGATAACTATGGCTACACCTTC. Its protein product is CASSYSSDNYGYTF. This sequence joins TRBV6-5 and TRBJ1-2; D remains unclear. Germline V gives CDR1 MNHEY, CDR2 SVGAGI. Between the trimmed V and J ends, which lost 2 bases and 1 base, there was a span of 8 bases. The CDR3 covers 14 residues.